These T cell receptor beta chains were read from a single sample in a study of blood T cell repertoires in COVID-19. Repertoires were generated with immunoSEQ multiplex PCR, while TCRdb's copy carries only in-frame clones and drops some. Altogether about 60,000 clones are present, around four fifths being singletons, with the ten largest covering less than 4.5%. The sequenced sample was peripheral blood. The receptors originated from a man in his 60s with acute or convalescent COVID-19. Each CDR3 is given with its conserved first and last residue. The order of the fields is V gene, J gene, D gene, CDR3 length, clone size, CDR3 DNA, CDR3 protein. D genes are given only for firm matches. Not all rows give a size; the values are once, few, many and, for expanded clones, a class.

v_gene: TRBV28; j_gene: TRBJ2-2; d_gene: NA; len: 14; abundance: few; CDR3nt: TGTGCCAGCAGTGACAGGGGAGGGACCGGGGAGCTGTTTTTT; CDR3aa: CASSDRGGTGELFF
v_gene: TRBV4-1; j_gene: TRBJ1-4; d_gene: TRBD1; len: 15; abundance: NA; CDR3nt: TGCGCCAGCAGCCGAGGACAGGGGGACGGTGAAAAACTGTTTTTT; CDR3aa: CASSRGQGDGEKLFF
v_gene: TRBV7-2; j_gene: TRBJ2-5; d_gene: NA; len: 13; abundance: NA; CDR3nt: TGTGCCTCTACGGCAGGGATGGAAGAGACCCAGTACTTC; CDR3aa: CASTAGMEETQYF
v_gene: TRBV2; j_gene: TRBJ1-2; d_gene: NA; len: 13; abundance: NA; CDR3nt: TGTGCCAGCACCTACGGGACAAAAGGCGGCTACACCTTC; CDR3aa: CASTYGTKGGYTF
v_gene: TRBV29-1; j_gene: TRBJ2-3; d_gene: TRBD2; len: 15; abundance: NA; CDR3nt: TGCAGCGGTGGGCCCCCCGGGGGGGGCACAGATACGCAGTATTTT; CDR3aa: CSGGPPGGGTDTQYF
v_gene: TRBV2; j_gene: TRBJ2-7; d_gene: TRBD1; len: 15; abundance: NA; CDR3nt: TGTGCCAGCAGTGAAGCCGGCAGGGGGCACTACGAGCAGTACTTC; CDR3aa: CASSEAGRGHYEQYF
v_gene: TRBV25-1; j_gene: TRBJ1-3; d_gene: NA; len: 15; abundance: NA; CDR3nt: TGTGCCAGCAGTGAAGCGGGTTCCTCTGGAAACACCATATATTTT; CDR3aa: CASSEAGSSGNTIYF
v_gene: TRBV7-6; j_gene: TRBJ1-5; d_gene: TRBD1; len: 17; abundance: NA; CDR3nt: TGTGCCAGCAGCCGTATCACAGGGGATTATAGCAATCAGCCCCAGCATTTT; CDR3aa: CASSRITGDYSNQPQHF
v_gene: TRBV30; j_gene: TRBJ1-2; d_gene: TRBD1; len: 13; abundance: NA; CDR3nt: TGTGCCTGGAAAACAGGGGCAAACTATGGCTACACCTTC; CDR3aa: CAWKTGANYGYTF
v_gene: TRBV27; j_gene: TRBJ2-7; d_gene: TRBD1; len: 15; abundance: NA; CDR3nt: TGTGCCAGCAGCCCGGGACAGGGGGCGATGTACGAGCAGTACTTC; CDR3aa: CASSPGQGAMYEQYF
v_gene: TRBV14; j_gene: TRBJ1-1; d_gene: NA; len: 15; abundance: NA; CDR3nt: TGTGCCAGCAGCCAAGAGGCCCAGATGAACACTGAAGCTTTCTTT; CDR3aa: CASSQEAQMNTEAFF